The TCR beta chain described here comes from a study of blood T cells in healthy people across ages. Study overall: Every two T cells gave about one barcoded beta molecule via template switching. Notes on the study in general: More naive CD4+ cells and higher diversity marked long-lived donors relative to aged donors. Per million T cells, TCR beta diversity dropped about linearly as age rose. Donor CMV status, an unknown factor, possibly confounded changes in expanded clonotypes.

Sample-barcoded 5' priming and a J-beta primer mix drove a second PCR of roughly 6 to 12 cycles. Each CDR3 protein is one row after TCRdb ran MiXCR on the 5' RACE reads. The sample lists approximately 800,000 distinct CDR3 sequences; 53% were seen once. Turning to this clonotype: Antigen: not known.

The germline V gene has CDR1 SGHRS and CDR2 YFSETQ. The CDR3 contains 14 residues. Trimming removed 4 bases from V and 3 bases from J, with 12 bases in between. The source is an older man in good health. The chain is built from TRBV5-1 and TRBJ2-3, with D possibly TRBD2 on 5 matching bases. What was sequenced was blood. The CDR3 is CASSIPTGTDTQYF. In nucleotides, the CDR3 is TGCGCCAGCAGCATACCGACGGGAACAGATACGCAGTATTTT. Looking up the rest from reference TRBV5-1 and TRBJ2-3 gives the full variable domain: KAGVTQTPRYLIKTRGQQVTLSCSPISGHRSVSWYQQTPGQGLQFLFEYFSETQRNKGNFPGRFSGRQFSNSRSEMNVSTLELGDSALYLCASSIPTGTDTQYFGPGTRLTVL.